The T cell receptor (beta chain) described here comes from a study of OX40 agonist ivuxolimab in advanced cancers. Libraries were prepared by immunoSEQ multiplex PCR; TCRdb keeps only in-frame clonotypes and omits some of them. This sample has 15,000 or so clones, with over 75% found just once. CDR1 and CDR2 (germline): SGHDT, YYEEEE. Trimming removed 1 base from V and 6 bases from J, with 11 bases in between. The CDR3 runs to 13 residues. Study observations and caveats: There was clonal expansion of CD4+ and CD8+ blood T cells by week 6 at 0.1 to 3.0 mg/kg. Clonal expansion in partial responders at 0.1-3.0 mg/kg ranked among the lowest.

This clone occurred once. Antigen: not known. The material sequenced was CD4+ or CD8+ T cells sorted from blood, taken in a trial of the OX40 agonist ivuxolimab. The sequence was obtained from an adult with an advanced solid tumor such as melanoma, head and neck, liver or kidney cancer. V usage is TRBV5-6 and J usage is TRBJ2-7, with a tentative D call TRBD2 (5 bases). CDR3 in DNA: TGTGCCAGCAGCTTGTATTTGGAGGTCGAGCAGTACTTC. It codes for CASSLYLEVEQYF.